This is a list of T cell receptor beta chains from one sample in a study of blood T cell repertoires in COVID-19. Sequencing used immunoSEQ multiplex PCR; TCRdb keeps in-frame clones, though not all of them. The table records hundreds of thousands of clones, around 85% of them present only once. The material sequenced was PBMCs or T cells enriched from blood (not recorded which). These receptors all stem from a woman between 50 and 59 years old who had recovered from COVID-19. Both conserved end residues are part of each CDR3. The order of the fields is clone size, D gene, V gene, J gene, CDR3 protein, CDR3 DNA. A D gene is named only where the DNA matches it firmly. Clone size is stated in some rows and not others, as once, few, many or a class when expanded.

few	-	TRBV12-3/TRBV12-4	TRBJ1-2	CASSLSVVPGYTF	TGTGCCAGCAGTTTAAGTGTAGTGCCCGGCTACACCTTC
-	-	TRBV2	TRBJ2-5	CASSRVSETQYF	TGTGCCAGCAGTCGGGTTTCCGAGACCCAGTACTTC
-	TRBD1	TRBV19	TRBJ1-5	CASSNRDRSLDQPQHF	TGTGCCAGTAGTAACCGGGACAGGAGCTTAGATCAGCCCCAGCATTTT
-	TRBD1	TRBV9	TRBJ2-7	CASSVGPDRGYEQYF	TGTGCCAGCAGCGTAGGGCCGGACAGGGGTTACGAGCAGTACTTC
-	-	TRBV5-1	TRBJ1-3	CASSFNRVSLGNTIYF	TGCGCCAGCAGCTTTAACAGGGTCTCTCTCGGAAACACCATATATTTT
-	-	TRBV11-2	TRBJ1-1	CASSLVWQGEAFF	TGTGCCAGCAGCTTAGTGTGGCAGGGTGAAGCTTTCTTT
-	-	TRBV7-8	TRBJ2-7	CASSLARGGGSSYEQYF	TGTGCCAGCAGCTTAGCGCGGGGAGGTGGAAGCTCCTACGAGCAGTACTTC
-	TRBD1	TRBV5-6	TRBJ2-1	CASSGTGGGNEQFF	TGTGCCAGCAGCGGGACAGGGGGCGGCAATGAGCAGTTCTTC
-	TRBD1	TRBV5-1	TRBJ1-1	CASSTPGQGAWPNTEAFF	TGCGCCAGCAGCACGCCAGGACAGGGGGCATGGCCAAACACTGAAGCTTTCTTT
once	TRBD1	TRBV3-1/TRBV3-2	TRBJ1-4	CASSLRTGEGEKLFF	TGTGCCAGCAGCCTTAGGACAGGGGAGGGTGAAAAACTGTTTTTT
-	TRBD1	TRBV4-1	TRBJ2-5	CASSQTGQGVAETQYF	TGCGCCAGCAGCCAAACCGGACAGGGGGTCGCAGAGACCCAGTACTTC
-	-	TRBV30	TRBJ1-2	CAWSAGRGNYGYTF	TGTGCCTGGAGTGCGGGCAGGGGTAACTATGGCTACACCTTC
-	-	TRBV7-2	TRBJ1-6	CASSLELSNSPLHF	TGTGCCAGCAGCTTGGAGCTTTCAAATTCACCCCTCCACTTT
once	-	TRBV6-1	TRBJ1-2	CASSEGRQSGYTF	TGTGCCAGCAGTGAAGGTCGACAGTCGGGCTACACCTTC
once	-	TRBV12-3/TRBV12-4	TRBJ2-1	CASSLVRYNEQFF	TGTGCCAGCAGTTTAGTCCGCTACAATGAGCAGTTCTTC
-	-	TRBV6-1	TRBJ2-7	CASSARQTDSSYEQYF	TGTGCCAGCAGTGCCAGACAGACTGATAGCTCCTACGAGCAGTACTTC
-	TRBD1	TRBV19	TRBJ1-2	CASSGTGVRYGYTF	TGTGCCAGTAGCGGGACAGGGGTTCGGTATGGCTACACCTTC
-	-	TRBV30	TRBJ1-2	CAYGANYGYTF	TGTGCCTACGGGGCTAACTATGGCTACACCTTC
-	TRBD1	TRBV18	TRBJ1-2	CASSRDREHGYTF	TGTGCCAGCTCACGGGACAGGGAGCATGGCTACACCTTC
-	TRBD1	TRBV28	TRBJ1-1	CASIDRGRNTEAFF	TGTGCCAGCATTGACAGGGGCAGGAACACTGAAGCTTTCTTT
-	-	TRBV4-1	TRBJ2-5	CASSPVTGLSETQYF	TGCGCCAGCAGCCCCGTCACAGGGTTGTCGGAGACCCAGTACTTC
-	-	TRBV6-5	TRBJ1-1	CASGDLGTEAFF	TGTGCCAGCGGGGACTTGGGCACTGAAGCTTTCTTT
-	-	TRBV2	TRBJ1-5	CASSSQGFGNQPQHF	TGTGCCAGCAGCTCCCAGGGGTTTGGCAATCAGCCCCAGCATTTT
once	-	TRBV15	TRBJ2-1	CATSGRDKLIYNEQFF	TGTGCCACCAGCGGACGGGACAAGTTAATATACAATGAGCAGTTCTTC
-	TRBD1	TRBV5-1	TRBJ2-3	CASSLGGTGVSDTQYF	TGCGCCAGCAGCTTGGGAGGGACAGGGGTATCAGATACGCAGTATTTT
-	-	TRBV12-3/TRBV12-4	TRBJ2-7	CASSLSGYEQYF	TGTGCCAGCAGTTTATCAGGCTACGAGCAGTACTTC
-	-	TRBV28	TRBJ1-2	CASSFVDTGLYGYTF	TGTGCCAGCAGTTTTGTGGACACGGGACTCTATGGCTACACCTTC
-	-	TRBV6-5	TRBJ2-4	CASSPTGPYNIQYF	TGTGCCAGCAGCCCGACAGGCCCTTATAACATTCAGTACTTC
-	-	TRBV30	TRBJ2-1	CAWTDTYNEQFF	TGTGCCTGGACAGATACCTACAATGAGCAGTTCTTC
-	-	TRBV18	TRBJ2-1	CASSPPEGYNEQFF	TGTGCCAGCTCACCACCGGAGGGCTACAATGAGCAGTTCTTC
-	-	TRBV9	TRBJ1-1	CASSGDISYTEAFF	TGTGCCAGCAGCGGGGACATAAGCTACACTGAAGCTTTCTTT
-	-	TRBV27	TRBJ1-2	CANKEIPSGGDNYGYTF	TGTGCCAACAAAGAAATCCCAAGCGGGGGGGATAACTATGGCTACACCTTC
-	TRBD1	TRBV5-1	TRBJ1-2	CASSRGQRNYGYTF	TGCGCCAGCAGCCGGGGACAGCGGAACTATGGCTACACCTTC
-	-	TRBV18	TRBJ2-7	CASSFQTGHGSYEQYF	TGTGCCAGCTCATTTCAGACAGGTCATGGCTCCTACGAGCAGTACTTC
-	TRBD2	TRBV6-2/TRBV6-3	TRBJ2-2	CASSYPLAGGRTGELFF	TGTGCCAGCAGTTACCCCCTGGCGGGGGGGCGGACCGGGGAGCTGTTTTTT
-	TRBD1	TRBV6-5	TRBJ2-7	CASSRTPTGLGEQYF	TGTGCCAGCAGTCGCACTCCGACAGGGTTGGGGGAGCAGTACTTC
-	TRBD1	TRBV7-9	TRBJ1-1	CASSLARTGGSTEAFF	TGTGCCAGCAGCTTAGCGCGGACAGGGGGCTCGACTGAAGCTTTCTTT
-	TRBD1	TRBV6-5	TRBJ2-7	CASTMGQGPYEQYF	TGTGCCAGCACCATGGGACAGGGCCCCTACGAGCAGTACTTC
-	-	TRBV19	TRBJ1-5	CASSIVGGMIQPQHF	TGTGCCAGTAGTATAGTAGGGGGAATGATTCAGCCCCAGCATTTT
-	-	TRBV29-1	TRBJ1-3	CSVRQVGNGSGNTIYF	TGCAGCGTCCGACAGGTGGGGAACGGATCTGGAAACACCATATATTTT
once	-	TRBV7-3	TRBJ2-1	CASSLMPGVNEQFF	TGTGCCAGCAGCTTAATGCCGGGGGTGAATGAGCAGTTCTTC
once	-	TRBV18	TRBJ2-7	CASSRDGIYEQYF	TGTGCCAGCTCACGAGACGGGATCTACGAGCAGTACTTC
once	TRBD2	TRBV6-2/TRBV6-3	TRBJ2-3	CASSYDLAGAAFGQYF	TGTGCCAGCAGTTACGATCTAGCGGGAGCCGCTTTCGGGCAGTATTTT
-	TRBD1	TRBV23-1	TRBJ2-1	CASSQNRQGKGYNEQFF	TGCGCCAGCAGTCAGAACAGACAGGGCAAGGGCTACAATGAGCAGTTCTTC
few	TRBD1	TRBV18	TRBJ1-2	CASSPKQGFGYGYTF	TGTGCCAGCTCACCAAAACAGGGGTTCGGCTATGGCTACACCTTC
-	TRBD1	TRBV5-8	TRBJ1-5	CASKRQGLGNQPQHF	TGTGCCAGCAAGCGACAGGGGTTGGGCAATCAGCCCCAGCATTTT
-	-	TRBV5-5	TRBJ1-2	CASSLGPRTADYGYTF	TGTGCCAGCAGCTTGGGTCCCAGGACAGCCGACTATGGCTACACCTTC
-	-	TRBV30	TRBJ2-1	CAWRGSITYNEQFF	TGTGCCTGGAGGGGGAGTATTACATACAATGAGCAGTTCTTC
-	-	TRBV28	TRBJ2-6	CASSSLVSGANVLTF	TGTGCCAGCAGTTCACTTGTTTCTGGGGCCAACGTCCTGACTTTC
-	TRBD1	TRBV5-1	TRBJ1-1	CASSTGTGYAEAFF	TGCGCCAGCAGCACCGGGACAGGGTACGCTGAAGCTTTCTTT
once	TRBD2	TRBV4-2	TRBJ2-3	CASSQETSGVSTDTQYF	TGTGCCAGCAGCCAAGAGACTAGCGGAGTTAGCACAGATACGCAGTATTTT
-	TRBD1	TRBV12-3/TRBV12-4	TRBJ1-1	CASSVGQGTEAFF	TGTGCCAGCAGTGTGGGACAGGGGACTGAAGCTTTCTTT
-	TRBD1	TRBV9	TRBJ1-6	CASSPSPRDRGSPLHF	TGTGCCAGCAGCCCAAGTCCCCGGGACAGGGGTTCACCCCTCCACTTT
-	-	TRBV7-2	TRBJ1-2	CASSLLVGGSFGYTF	TGTGCCAGCAGCCTACTGGTCGGGGGTTCTTTTGGCTACACCTTC
once	TRBD1	TRBV5-1	TRBJ2-5	CASSFVPIQGETQYF	TGCGCCAGCAGCTTCGTACCGATACAGGGGGAGACCCAGTACTTC
-	TRBD2	TRBV11-1	TRBJ2-7	CASRTGGYEQYF	TGTGCCAGCAGGACGGGGGGCTACGAGCAGTACTTC
-	-	TRBV4-3	TRBJ1-1	CASSVGAGNTEAFF	TGCGCCAGCAGTGTGGGAGCGGGGAACACTGAAGCTTTCTTT
-	-	TRBV7-6	TRBJ2-5	CASSSLGAGHRYF	TGTGCCAGCAGCTCCCTTGGAGCGGGACACCGGTACTTC
-	-	TRBV5-6	TRBJ2-7	CASSLAGAGVNYEQYF	TGTGCCAGCAGCTTGGCTGGGGCAGGGGTGAACTACGAGCAGTACTTC